The clone carrying this T cell receptor beta chain has more than one count but fewer than ten. The junction had 5 bases not matched to a gene; V was cut back by 6 bases and J by 3 bases. CDR3 length equals 15 residues. The germline V gene has CDR1 MDHEN and CDR2 SYDVKM. Study processing details: Using reference gene primer amplification, nucleated cell counts were estimated. TCRdb keeps only in-frame clones here, not all; method: immunoSEQ multiplex PCR. Clone size and the V and J calls come from that table; the DNA yielded D and trimming. Among under 250,000 clones listed, under 90% were seen once. These data come from a study of blood T cell repertoires in COVID-19. Study as a whole: Sites in the United States, Italy and Spain provided acute and convalescent COVID-19 samples.

The participants were between roughly 18 and 100 years old and came from some 23 US areas. Sequenced material: PBMCs or T cells enriched from blood (not recorded which). This receptor was taken from a man between 40 and 49 years old who had recovered from COVID-19. The chain couples TRBV28 to TRBJ1-4; 9 positions match TRBD1. The CDR3 coding sequence is TGTGCCAGCAGCTCCGACAGGGGGGCTAATGAAAAACTGTTTTTT. Its protein is CASSSDRGANEKLFF. The full variable domain, rest sourced from reference TRBV28 and TRBJ1-4, is DVKVTQSSRYLVKRTGEKVFLECVQDMDHENMFWYRQDPGLGLRLIYFSYDVKMKEKGDIPEGYSVSREKKERFSLILESASTNQTSMYLCASSSDRGANEKLFFGSGTQLSVL.